The 22 T cell receptor beta chains below were found in one sample sequenced in a study of glioma-infiltrating T cells after dendritic cell vaccination. Using immunoSEQ multiplex PCR, the repertoire was profiled, and TCRdb retains in-frame clones only, with some absent. The sample records about 67,000 clones, about four fifths being singletons. Here the sequenced sample was blood, taken before dendritic cell vaccination. The receptor source for this set is a human donor with glioblastoma.

This clone was recorded a few times. J is TRBJ1-5 and V is TRBV6-1; no definite D call. The germline V gene encodes CDR1 MNHNS and CDR2 SASEGT. This CDR3 has 15 residues. Trimming shortened V by 2 bases and J by 2 bases, and 10 bases separated the two germline ends. Here the CDR3 reads CASSEMAGGNQPQHF. The CDR3 nucleotides are TGTGCCAGCAGTGAAATGGCCGGGGGCAATCAGCCCCAGCATTTT.

The chain is built from TRBV5-6 and TRBJ1-2; 7 positions match TRBD1. Losses at the gene ends were 3 bases for V and 3 bases for J; bases not matched to a gene: 2. This CDR3 comprises 13 residues. Germline lookup yields CDR1 SGHDT and CDR2 YYEEEE. CDR3 amino acids: CASSSDRDYGYTF. As DNA, the CDR3 is TGTGCCAGCAGCTCCGACAGGGACTATGGCTACACCTTC.

The rearrangement links TRBV10-3 to TRBJ1-5; TRBD1 aligns across 7 bases. CDR3 size: 15 residues. Per the germline V gene, CDR1 is ENHRY and CDR2 is SYGVKD. V lost 11 bases and J lost 5; bases outside the gene matches: 15. DNA for the CDR3: TGTGCCGTCCCACCACAGGGGTTCAAGGATCAGCCCCAGCATTTT. As protein: CAVPPQGFKDQPQHF.

Turning to this clone: A read error may be the cause here, since a much bigger clone is one base away. V is TRBV4-2 and J is TRBJ2-5, with 12 bases lining up with TRBD2. Per germline, CDR1 LGHNA and CDR2 YNFKEQ. J was trimmed by 2 bases and V by 1 base; bases with no gene match: 5. The CDR3 contains 17 residues. The CDR3 reads CASSQVLAGGRQETQYF. CDR3 nucleotide sequence: TGTGCCAGCAGCCAAGTTCTAGCGGGGGGGCGTCAAGAGACCCAGTACTTC.

The rearrangement links TRBV7-9 to TRBJ1-5, with a weak D call TRBD1 (5 bases). The V and J ends lost 2 bases and 2 bases respectively, with 10 bases between them. CDR1 and CDR2 from the germline V gene are SEHNR and FQNEAQ (reference sequence). The CDR3 totals 15 residues. The CDR3 loop is CASSLHRGGNQPQHF. For the CDR3, the DNA is TGTGCCAGCAGCTTACACCGGGGGGGCAATCAGCCCCAGCATTTT. The full variable domain, its missing parts supplied by reference TRBV7-9 and TRBJ1-5, is DTGVSQNPRHKITKRGQNVTFRCDPISEHNRLYWYRQTLGQGPEFLTYFQNEAQLEKSRLLSDRFSAERPKGSFSTLEIQRTEQGDSAMYLCASSLHRGGNQPQHFGDGTRLSIL.

This chain joins TRBV21-1 and TRBJ2-7; the D call of TRBD2 is as the table states it, not checked on the DNA. TRBV21-1 is annotated as a pseudogene. The CDR3 sequence is 19 residues long. As DNA, the CDR3 is TGTGCCAGCAGCAGGGGCGGGACAGGGGGGCCTAGCGGGGCCTATGAGCAGTACTTC. Translation: CASSRGGTGGPSGAYEQYF.

The V and J genes are TRBV27 and TRBJ2-3; TRBD1 might be the D (6 bases). Germline V gene sequence: CDR1 MNHEY, CDR2 SMNVEV (reference sequence). V was clipped by 6 bases and J by 3 bases, with 22 bases between them. The CDR3 is made up of 17 amino acids. In DNA, the CDR3 is TGTGCCAGCAGCCAAACGCGCAGGGGTCGGGCTACAGATACGCAGTATTTT. Protein sequence: CASSQTRRGRATDTQYF.

V gene TRBV19 combines with J gene TRBJ2-5, with 10 bases lining up with TRBD1. V was pared by 6 bases and J by 0 bases, with 4 bases of the junction left unmatched. The CDR3 spans 15 residues. Germline values: CDR1 LNHDA, CDR2 SQIVND (reference sequence). CDR3 DNA: TGTGCCAGTAGGCCGGGACAGGGGTACCAAGAGACCCAGTACTTC. Its protein product is CASRPGQGYQETQYF.

This clone was seen a handful of times. J is TRBJ1-6 and V is TRBV6-1, with TRBD1 identical over 7 bases. The CDR3 runs 14 residues. CDR1 is MNHNS and CDR2 is SASEGT in the germline V gene. The ends lost 6 bases at V and 9 bases at J; junction bases unmatched: 8. The CDR3 spells CASRQTGDASPLHF. The CDR3 DNA is TGTGCCAGCAGACAAACAGGGGACGCTTCACCCCTCCACTTT.

This clone was seen a few times. The V call is TRBV7-2, the J call TRBJ2-1; D possibly corresponds to TRBD1 (6 bases). V gave up 3 bases and J gave up 2 bases, with 11 bases separating them. This CDR3 comprises 15 residues. CDR1 is SGHTA, CDR2 FQGNSA, per germline. DNA of the CDR3: TGTGCCAGCAGCTTGGGGGACATTACCTACAATGAGCAGTTCTTC. Translation: CASSLGDITYNEQFF.

The chain employs TRBV11-2 and TRBJ1-1; D is perhaps TRBD1 (6 bases). The germline V and J ends were trimmed by 4 bases and 5 bases, with 11 bases remaining between them. Germline CDR1 is SGHAT and CDR2 is FQNNGV. The CDR3 is 13 amino acids. CDR3 loop: CASSSTGRTEAFF. CDR3 DNA sequence: TGTGCCAGCAGCTCTACAGGGCGGACTGAAGCTTTCTTT.

The DNA for the CDR3 is TGCGCCAGCAGCTTACCGGGACAGGGGGCGGTCGGGGAGCTGTTTTTT. This gives the protein CASSLPGQGAVGELFF. The gene calls are TRBV5-1 and TRBJ2-2, with TRBD1 matching 12 bases. This CDR3 has 16 amino acids. Trimming cost V 2 bases and J 7 bases; bases outside gene matches: 6. Germline CDR1 and CDR2: SGHRS and YFSETQ.

The chain couples TRBV7-8 to TRBJ1-1, with 7 bases identical to TRBD1. The V gene end was trimmed by 5 bases and the J gene end by 2 bases; junction bases not matched to a gene: 8. The CDR3 runs 15 residues. The germline V gene encodes CDR1 SGHVS and CDR2 FQNEAQ. The DNA for the CDR3 is TGTGCCAGCAGCAAAACCGGGACAGAAAACACTGAAGCTTTCTTT. It translates to CASSKTGTENTEAFF.

This clone was detected a few times. This sequence joins TRBV6-6 and TRBJ1-3, with D uncertain. The V and J ends lost 4 bases and 0 bases respectively, with 7 bases between them. The CDR3 runs 14 residues. The V gene's germline CDR1 is MNHNY and CDR2 SVGAGI (reference sequence). CDR3 sequence: CASSWLNSGNTIYF. In nucleotides, the CDR3 is TGTGCCAGCAGTTGGCTGAACTCTGGAAACACCATATATTTT.

This clone was counted only a few times. The rearrangement links TRBV7-9 to TRBJ1-2, with D unresolved. Germline lookup yields CDR1 SEHNR and CDR2 FQNEAQ (reference sequence). The CDR3 spans 13 residues. Trimming took off 5 bases at V and 1 base at J, with 8 bases between the two ends. The CDR3 protein is CASSPGNNYGYTF. The DNA of the CDR3 is TGTGCCAGCAGCCCCGGGAATAACTATGGCTACACCTTC.

V usage is TRBV7-9 and J usage is TRBJ1-6, with 8 bases matching TRBD1. J lost 5 bases, V lost 3 bases, and 0 bases had no gene match. Germline CDR1 SEHNR, CDR2 FQNEAQ (reference sequence). The CDR3 runs to 14 residues. The DNA for the CDR3 is TGTGCCAGCAGCTTGACAGGGGATAATTCACCCCTCCACTTT. It specifies CASSLTGDNSPLHF.

There are a few counts of this clone. The J gene is TRBJ1-6, the V gene TRBV10-3, with 8 bases fitting TRBD1. Losses at the gene ends were 0 bases for V and 10 bases for J; bases not matched to a gene: 14. CDR1 is ENHRY and CDR2 is SYGVKD in the germline V gene. The CDR3 has 18 amino acids. The CDR3 nucleotides are TGTGCCATCAGTGAGTCGAACCTCCAAGGACAGGGCGACTCACCCCTCCACTTT. Translating gives CAISESNLQGQGDSPLHF.

The rearrangement uses TRBV7-2 and TRBJ2-7; 11 bases map to TRBD2. CDR3 length equals 15 residues. J was trimmed by 3 bases and V by 0 bases; bases with no gene match: 1. The germline gives CDR1 SGHTA, CDR2 FQGNSA. In nucleotides, the CDR3 is TGTGCCAGCAGCTTAGCCCTAGCGGGGGGCTACGAGCAGTACTTC. Protein: CASSLALAGGYEQYF.

This clone appeared once. The V gene is TRBV28, the J gene TRBJ1-1, with 10 bases matching TRBD1. The junction had 9 bases not matched to a gene; V was cut back by 5 bases and J by 6 bases. Germline CDR1 reads MDHEN; CDR2 reads SYDVKM. The CDR3 spans 15 residues. The CDR3 region is CASSIKTGGRPEAFF. Written as DNA, the CDR3 is TGTGCCAGCAGTATAAAGACAGGGGGCCGCCCTGAAGCTTTCTTT.

The chain uses TRBV5-1 and TRBJ1-4; D may be TRBD1 (5 bases). This CDR3 is 15 amino acids long. With 5 bases removed from V and 8 bases from J, the gap between germline ends came to 19 bases. Looked up from germline, CDR1 is SGHRS and CDR2 is YFSETQ. In DNA form, the CDR3 reads TGCGCCAGCAGGTGGGGGGAAGAAGTGGAGGAAAAACTGTTTTTT. It codes for CASRWGEEVEEKLFF.

The chain carries TRBV9 and TRBJ1-3, with D uncertain. The germline V gene encodes CDR1 SGDLS and CDR2 YYNGEE. Trimming removed 4 bases from V and 4 bases from J, with 12 bases in between. The CDR3 is 14 residues long. The CDR3 loop is CASSRGGGGNTIYF. CDR3 in DNA: TGTGCCAGCAGCCGAGGAGGAGGAGGAAACACCATATATTTT.

Note on this clone: The germline gene is not matched at one end of the junction; a read error may be the cause. CDR3 nucleotide sequence: TGTGCCAGCGGTGAGGGGACAGCGCACACCGGGGAGCTGTTTTTT. Its translation is CASGEGTAHTGELFF. The chain is built from TRBV2 and TRBJ2-2, with 7 positions matching TRBD1. Per germline, CDR1 SNHLY and CDR2 FYNNEI. The CDR3 has 15 amino acids.